The 26 T cell receptor beta chains below were found in one sample sequenced in a study of blood T cell repertoires in COVID-19. TCRdb's copy holds only in-frame clones and misses some; the assay was immunoSEQ multiplex PCR. Of some 260,000 clones listed, about nine tenths are singletons. The sequencing input was PBMCs or T cells enriched from blood (not recorded which). The receptors shown here come from a woman under 30 who had recovered from COVID-19.

CDR3 region: CASSEAKDRSYGYTF. The CDR3 DNA reads TGTGCCAGCAGTGAAGCAAAGGACAGAAGCTATGGCTACACCTTC. The chain uses TRBV6-1 and TRBJ1-2, with D possibly matching TRBD1 (6 bases). This CDR3 spans 15 amino acids. Per germline, CDR1 MNHNS and CDR2 SASEGT. V shed 0 bases and J shed 4 bases, with 12 bases lying between them.

V usage is TRBV27 and J usage is TRBJ2-1, with D possibly being TRBD2 (6 bases). Trimming removed 11 bases from V and 1 base from J, with 15 bases in between. Germline CDR1 MNHEY, CDR2 SMNVEV (reference sequence). CDR3 length equals 14 residues. This chain's CDR3 is CASSGTSSYNEQFF. The CDR3 DNA is TGTGCCTCCTCCGGGACTTCTTCCTACAATGAGCAGTTCTTC.

V is TRBV21-1 and J is TRBJ1-5. TRBV21-1 constitutes a pseudogene. The CDR3 has 18 residues. This chain's CDR3 is CASSIPPAGGRGNQPQHF. The CDR3 DNA reads as TGTGCCAGCAGCATCCCCCCGGCGGGGGGGCGTGGCAATCAGCCCCAGCATTTT.

The chain recombines TRBV4-3 with TRBJ2-7; D uncertain. Germline V gives CDR1 LGHNA, CDR2 YSLEER. Between the trimmed V and J ends, which lost 0 bases and 5 bases, there was a span of 8 bases. The CDR3 consists of 13 residues. Here the CDR3 reads CASSQDLQNEQYF. CDR3 in DNA: TGCGCCAGCAGCCAAGATCTCCAGAACGAGCAGTACTTC.

The chain has TRBV9 and TRBJ1-2; 8 nucleotides line up with TRBD1. The V gene end was trimmed by 1 base and the J gene end by 5 bases; junction bases not matched to a gene: 7. CDR1 SGDLS and CDR2 YYNGEE come from the germline V gene. The CDR3 covers 15 residues. The CDR3 reads CASSVFGQGSYGYTF. CDR3 coding DNA: TGTGCCAGCAGCGTATTCGGACAGGGCAGTTATGGCTACACCTTC.

This clone was counted a few times. The chain recombines TRBV3-1 (or the pseudogene TRBV3-2) with TRBJ2-2, with a tentative D call TRBD2 (7 bases). V was clipped by 10 bases and J by 7 bases, with 16 bases between them. The germline V gene encodes CDR1 LGHDT and CDR2 YNNKEL (reference sequence). The CDR3 length is 13 residues. The CDR3 here is CATTGGRSGELFF. The CDR3 coding sequence is TGTGCCACCACCGGGGGGCGTAGCGGGGAGCTGTTTTTT.

CDR3 in amino acids: CASSYLTDTDTQYF. In nucleotides, the CDR3 is TGTGCCAGCAGTTACCTGACAGATACAGATACGCAGTATTTT. The genes are TRBV6-2 or TRBV6-3 and TRBJ2-3; D possibly corresponds to TRBD1 (5 bases). Per germline, CDR1 MNHEY and CDR2 SVGEGT. The V end was cut by 2 bases, the J end by 3 bases, with 9 bases between. The CDR3 runs 14 residues.

The chain combines TRBV27 with TRBJ2-7, with 9 bases that match TRBD1. V was clipped by 6 bases and J by 5 bases; unmatched bases: 8. CDR1 is MNHEY, CDR2 SMNVEV, per germline (reference sequence). The CDR3 extends over 14 amino acids. CDR3 loop: CASSTGGASDEQYF. The CDR3 coding sequence is TGTGCCAGCAGCACAGGGGGCGCTTCCGACGAGCAGTACTTC.

J is TRBJ2-1 and V is TRBV7-3; TRBD2 aligns across 8 bases. The J segment lost 7 bases and the V segment lost 5 bases, leaving 19 bases of the junction unmatched. The CDR3 is made up of 18 amino acids. Germline values: CDR1 SGHTA, CDR2 FQGTGA. The DNA of the CDR3 is TGTGCCAGCAGCCTCTTTCGCAGGGGAGCGGGGGTTGGGAATGAGCAGTTCTTC. Its translation: CASSLFRRGAGVGNEQFF.

V usage is TRBV7-9 and J usage is TRBJ2-1; weak D call: TRBD1 (6 bases). Germline-derived CDR1 and CDR2 are SEHNR and FQNEAQ (reference sequence). V shed 3 bases and J shed 4 bases, with 16 bases lying between them. This CDR3 region has 16 residues. The CDR3 loop reads CASSFGRGRGYNEQFF. DNA for the CDR3: TGTGCCAGCAGCTTCGGCAGGGGTAGGGGATACAATGAGCAGTTCTTC.

The V gene is TRBV19, the J gene TRBJ1-4, with 7 bases matching TRBD1. Trimming removed 6 bases from V and 7 bases from J; junction bases left unmatched: 5. The CDR3 spans 13 residues. Germline-derived CDR1 and CDR2 are LNHDA and SQIVND (reference sequence). The CDR3 DNA is TGTGCCAGTAGGAGGGGGCCGAGTGAAAAACTGTTTTTT. It is translated as CASRRGPSEKLFF.

Of note for this clone: Other DNA sequences from this sample encode an identical CDR3 as well. The rearrangement uses TRBV27 and TRBJ2-7, with 7 nucleotides matching TRBD1. This CDR3 has 13 residues. Losses at the gene ends were 6 bases for V and 1 base for J; bases not matched to a gene: 3. Germline V gives CDR1 MNHEY, CDR2 SMNVEV (reference sequence). The CDR3 bases are TGTGCCAGCAGCAGACAGGGTTCCTACGAGCAGTACTTC. Translation gives CASSRQGSYEQYF.

The chain is built from TRBV3-1 (or the pseudogene TRBV3-2) and TRBJ2-2; D is unresolved. The germline gives CDR1 LGHDT, CDR2 YNNKEL (reference sequence). Trimming left V 1 base short and J 4 bases short, with 7 bases between. The CDR3 spans 14 residues. CDR3 DNA: TGTGCCAGCAGCCAAGTGAGACTCACCGGGGAGCTGTTTTTT. Translated: CASSQVRLTGELFF.

The rearrangement links TRBV27 to TRBJ2-1; 12 bases fit TRBD2. With V trimmed by 7 bases and J by 10 bases, 11 bases remained unmatched. This CDR3 is 15 amino acids long. CDR1 MNHEY and CDR2 SMNVEV come from the germline V gene (reference sequence). The CDR3 coding sequence is TGTGCCAGCACACCTTCTAGCGGGGGGGCCGGGGAGCAGTTCTTC. Protein: CASTPSSGGAGEQFF.

This chain links TRBV5-1 with TRBJ2-7; 7 nucleotides match TRBD1. Losses at the gene ends were 3 bases for V and 6 bases for J; bases not matched to a gene: 6. This CDR3 comprises 13 residues. The V gene's germline CDR1 is SGHRS and CDR2 YFSETQ. CDR3 sequence (DNA): TGCGCCAGCAGCTCGGGCCGGGACAGCGAGCAGTACTTC. This codes for CASSSGRDSEQYF.

This clone has just a few counts. The chain uses TRBV6-1 and TRBJ2-7, with 11 bases aligning to TRBD2. There are 17 residues in the CDR3. V lost 1 base to trimming and J lost 8 bases; unmatched junction nucleotides: 13. CDR1 is MNHNS and CDR2 is SASEGT in the germline V gene. CDR3 in amino acids: CASSEGVFTSGSFKQYF. The DNA for the CDR3 is TGTGCCAGCAGTGAAGGTGTTTTTACTAGCGGGAGTTTCAAGCAGTACTTC.

V and J are TRBV7-2 and TRBJ2-7; 9 positions match TRBD2. Germline V gives CDR1 SGHTA, CDR2 FQGNSA. The CDR3 spans 15 residues. After removal of 1 base from V and 4 bases from J, the junction contained 5 bases not matched to a gene. The CDR3, as DNA: TGTGCCAGCAGCTTAGGCGGGGGGGCGTTGTACGAGCAGTACTTC. Protein: CASSLGGGALYEQYF.

The rearrangement joins TRBV6-5 to TRBJ2-1; 7 bases fit TRBD1. Germline V gene data show CDR1 as MNHEY and CDR2 as SVGAGI. V lost 5 bases to trimming and J lost 4 bases; unmatched junction nucleotides: 5. This CDR3 region has 14 residues. CDR3 residues: CASSNRDRYNEQFF. CDR3 bases: TGTGCCAGCAGTAACCGGGACAGATACAATGAGCAGTTCTTC.

The chain couples TRBV7-2 to TRBJ2-2; D is unresolved. The CDR3 spans 14 residues. The germline V gene has CDR1 SGHTA and CDR2 FQGNSA. V was trimmed by 1 base and J by 3 bases, leaving 6 bases between them. CDR3 coding DNA: TGTGCCAGCAGCTTAGGCACATACACCGGGGAGCTGTTTTTT. It encodes CASSLGTYTGELFF.

With regard to this clone: The sample has other DNA sequences that encode this CDR3 too. J is TRBJ2-2 and V is TRBV2; 12 bases align to TRBD2. Per germline, CDR1 SNHLY and CDR2 FYNNEI. This CDR3 spans 15 amino acids. The J segment lost 4 bases and the V segment lost 6 bases, leaving 3 bases of the junction unmatched. The CDR3 sequence: CASRGGLAGTGELFF. In DNA form, the CDR3 reads TGTGCCAGCAGGGGGGGACTAGCGGGCACCGGGGAGCTGTTTTTT.

This CDR3 reads CASSSGGLLTEAFF. CDR3 nucleotide sequence: TGTGCCAGCAGCTCAGGGGGCTTGCTCACTGAAGCTTTCTTT. The chain uses TRBV11-3 and TRBJ1-1; TRBD1 agrees at 8 bases. CDR1 and CDR2 (germline): SGHNT, YENEEA. The CDR3 contains 14 residues. Trimming took 4 bases from V and 4 from J; bases not matched to a gene: 5.

This clone was recorded once. V usage is TRBV12-3 or TRBV12-4 and J usage is TRBJ2-2; D is undetermined. V lost 3 bases to trimming and J lost 7 bases, with 9 bases between them. The CDR3 has 13 amino acids. The CDR3 DNA follows: TGTGCCAGCAGTTTCGCTGCGAACGGGGAGCTGTTTTTT. Its translation is CASSFAANGELFF.

This sequence joins TRBV5-4 and TRBJ2-7; 10 bases agree with TRBD2. Unmatched junction bases numbered 8, after V lost 4 bases and J lost 4 bases. The CDR3 runs to 15 residues. The germline V gene encodes CDR1 SGHNT and CDR2 YYREEE (reference sequence). CDR3 sequence: CASSLPSGGRYEQYF. The CDR3 DNA follows: TGTGCCAGCAGCCTTCCTAGCGGGGGAAGGTACGAGCAGTACTTC.

J is TRBJ2-7 and V is TRBV11-2; a weak D match, TRBD1 (5 bases). Per the germline V gene, CDR1 is SGHAT and CDR2 is FQNNGV. The CDR3 covers 13 residues. V shed 6 bases and J shed 3 bases, with 12 bases lying between them. The DNA for the CDR3 is TGTGCCAGCAGTGGATGGGGCGACTACGAGCAGTACTTC. The encoded protein is CASSGWGDYEQYF.

The rearrangement links TRBV6-1 to TRBJ1-6, with D possibly TRBD1 on 6 matching bases. The ends were cut back, 3 bases at V and 1 base at J, with 13 bases in the middle. The CDR3 loop spans 17 amino acids. The germline V gene encodes CDR1 MNHNS and CDR2 SASEGT. This chain's CDR3 is CASSEGGRGSYNSPLHF. The CDR3 nucleotides read TGTGCCAGCAGTGAGGGGGGGAGGGGGTCCTATAATTCACCCCTCCACTTT.

V and J are TRBV11-3 and TRBJ1-2, with D uncertain. The CDR3 loop spans 13 amino acids. In germline, CDR1 is SGHNT, CDR2 YENEEA. The V end lost 1 base, the J end lost 5 bases, and 8 bases lay between the germline ends. The CDR3 nucleotides are TGTGCCAGCAGCTTAGGGTCAGGTTATGGCTACACCTTC. This gives the protein CASSLGSGYGYTF.